The 18 T cell receptor beta chains below come from one sample, sequenced in a study of T cell repertoires in cytomegalovirus infection (dated by TCRdb to about 2019). For sequencing, an Illumina HiSeq 1500 was employed. TCRdb passed the public sequencing reads through fastp at Q25 and MiXCR, retaining productive beta sequences. Here each entry gathers all rows of one CDR3 protein and keeps the most common genes and DNA. In all, the sample holds hundreds of thousands of distinct CDR3 sequences, and about 9.2% of those were seen once. Approximately 2.4% of the sample rests with the top ten. Material: PBMCs. The receptors originated from a human donor in good health (CMV status not recorded). Some clones in this sample may be carry-over from other donors' samples.

This clonotype was recorded at least ten times. This chain uses TRBV28 with TRBJ2-7, with TRBD2 as a possible D gene (5 bases). With 1 base removed from V and 2 bases from J, the gap between germline ends came to 9 bases. CDR1 is MDHEN, CDR2 SYDVKM, per germline. The CDR3 spans 14 residues. The CDR3 region is CASSLSGFPYEQYV. In DNA form, the CDR3 reads TGTGCCAGCAGTTTATCGGGGTTTCCCTACGAGCAGTACGTC.

The V call is TRBV10-1, the J call TRBJ1-1; no firm D call. The CDR3 runs to 13 residues. V gave up 6 bases and J gave up 1 base, with 9 bases separating them. Germline lookup yields CDR1 WNHNN and CDR2 SYGVQD (reference sequence). The CDR3 sequence: CASRAASNTEAFF. The CDR3 DNA sequence: TGCGCCAGCAGGGCGGCTTCGAACACTGAAGCTTTCTTT.

The rearrangement joins TRBV10-3 to TRBJ1-1; D uncertain. There are 13 residues in the CDR3. Between the trimmed V and J ends, which lost 2 bases and 4 bases, there was a span of 8 bases. From germline, CDR1 is ENHRY and CDR2 SYGVKD. The CDR3 DNA sequence: TGTGCCATCAGTGAGGAGGGAACCACTGAAGCTTTCTTT. Translation: CAISEEGTTEAFF.

This clonotype was counted many times. The V call is TRBV28, the J call TRBJ1-2; 7 bases align to TRBD1. Germline CDR1 is MDHEN and CDR2 is SYDVKM. The CDR3 is 13 residues long. V lost 8 bases to trimming and J lost 4 bases; unmatched junction nucleotides: 7. CDR3 nucleotide sequence: TGTGCCAGCCATTACGGGACAGCCTATGGCTACACCTTC. Translated, it gives CASHYGTAYGYTF.

The V call is TRBV6-6, the J call TRBJ2-7; D is unclear. The CDR3 spans 13 residues. Germline V gene sequence: CDR1 MNHNY, CDR2 SVGAGI (reference sequence). The germline V and J ends were trimmed by 0 bases and 5 bases, with 8 bases remaining between them. The CDR3 loop is CASSYSSLHEQYF. CDR3 bases: TGTGCCAGCAGTTACTCGAGCCTCCACGAGCAGTACTTC.

The table lists this clonotype with many counts. The J gene is TRBJ1-5, the V gene TRBV11-2, with D possibly matching TRBD1 (5 bases). Germline CDR1 is SGHAT and CDR2 is FQNNGV. The germline V and J ends were trimmed by 0 bases and 0 bases, with 9 bases remaining between them. The CDR3 totals 16 residues. CDR3 loop: CASSLDPGRSNQPQHF. The DNA for the CDR3 is TGTGCCAGCAGCTTAGACCCAGGGCGTAGCAATCAGCCCCAGCATTTT.

This clonotype was seen many times. The CDR3: CASRQSMNTEAFF. The DNA of the CDR3 is TGCGCCAGCAGACAGTCTATGAACACTGAAGCTTTCTTT. The chain links TRBV10-1 to TRBJ1-1, with no clear D. With 6 bases removed from V and 0 bases from J, the gap between germline ends came to 8 bases. In germline, CDR1 is WNHNN, CDR2 SYGVQD (reference sequence). The CDR3 has 13 residues.

V is TRBV24-1 and J is TRBJ2-1; TRBD2 agrees at 7 bases. The CDR3 loop spans 12 amino acids. Looked up from germline, CDR1 is KGHDR and CDR2 is SFDVKD. Losses at the gene ends were 0 bases for V and 15 bases for J; bases not matched to a gene: 4. The CDR3 nucleotides read TGTGCCACCAGTGATTTGGCGGGAGAAAGGTTCTTC. This encodes CATSDLAGERFF.

This clonotype showed up many times. The gene calls are TRBV6-2 or TRBV6-3 and TRBJ2-1; D is possibly TRBD1 (6 bases). CDR3 length equals 14 residues. CDR1 and CDR2 (germline): MNHEY, SVGEGT. V dropped 10 bases and J dropped 5 bases, with 18 bases sitting between them. This chain's CDR3 is CANTLPGTHNEQFF. CDR3 coding DNA: TGTGCCAACACACTACCCGGGACACACAATGAGCAGTTCTTC.

The chain uses TRBV2 and TRBJ2-5, with D possibly matching TRBD2 (5 bases). Germline-derived CDR1 and CDR2 are SNHLY and FYNNEI. The CDR3 is 14 amino acids. Trimming took off 7 bases at V and 7 bases at J, with 19 bases between the two ends. Here the CDR3 DNA reads TGTGCCAGCAAGTCACAGACCTCCCGGGGGACCCAGTACTTC. Amino acids: CASKSQTSRGTQYF.

Ten or more counts support this clonotype. V usage is TRBV7-2 and J usage is TRBJ1-6; 7 bases align to TRBD1. Germline assignment: CDR1 SGHTA and CDR2 FQGNSA. With V trimmed by 4 bases and J by 10 bases, 10 bases remained unmatched. This CDR3 contains 15 residues. As DNA, the CDR3 is TGTGCCAGCAGCTCGACAGGGCGAGTCTTATCACCCCTCCACTTT. Residues: CASSSTGRVLSPLHF.

This clonotype was seen many times. The chain is built from TRBV3-1 and TRBJ1-5, with D perhaps TRBD1 (6 bases). Per the germline V gene, CDR1 is LGHDT and CDR2 is YNNKEL (reference sequence). Trimming left V 0 bases short and J 2 bases short, with 17 bases between. This CDR3 comprises 18 residues. The CDR3 protein is CASSQDGTFGLGNQPQHF. CDR3 sequence (DNA): TGTGCCAGCAGCCAAGATGGGACATTCGGGCTCGGCAATCAGCCCCAGCATTTT.

This clonotype was recorded many times. This sequence joins TRBV20-1 and TRBJ1-5, with D unresolved. CDR3 length equals 14 residues. The V gene's germline CDR1 is DFQATT and CDR2 SNEGSKA (reference sequence). The ends were cut back, 3 bases at V and 0 bases at J, with 9 bases in the middle. This chain's CDR3 is CSASRGNSNQPQHF. In nucleotides, the CDR3 is TGCAGTGCTAGCCGCGGCAATAGCAATCAGCCCCAGCATTTT.

This clonotype has a count of ten or more. The chain couples TRBV6-6 to TRBJ1-2; 7 nucleotides match TRBD1. Looked up from germline, CDR1 is MNHNY and CDR2 is SVGAGI (reference sequence). After removal of 0 bases from V and 7 bases from J, the junction contained 11 bases not matched to a gene. The CDR3 length is 16 residues. CDR3 protein: CASSYSRTGSFIGYTF. CDR3 nucleotide sequence: TGTGCCAGCAGTTACTCCCGGACAGGAAGTTTTATTGGCTACACCTTC.

This clonotype was observed at least ten times. The V and J genes are TRBV20-1 and TRBJ2-5; a weak D match, TRBD2 (6 bases). The V gene lost 6 bases and the J gene lost 2 bases, with 13 bases spanning the gap. Germline V CDR1 and CDR2: DFQATT, SNEGSKA (reference sequence). The CDR3 totals 13 residues. This CDR3 is CSAKVAVQETQYF. The CDR3 bases are TGCAGTGCAAAGGTAGCGGTGCAAGAGACCCAGTACTTC.

The sample holds many counts of this clonotype. The genes are TRBV6-6 and TRBJ2-7; D is possibly TRBD1 (6 bases). The V gene lost 6 bases and the J gene lost 3 bases, with 12 bases spanning the gap. The germline V gene encodes CDR1 MNHNY and CDR2 SVGAGI (reference sequence). CDR3 length equals 13 residues. Here the CDR3 reads CASSLDSFYEQYV. In DNA, the CDR3 is TGTGCCAGCAGCCTGGACAGTTTCTACGAGCAGTACGTC.

This chain links TRBV6-5 with TRBJ1-2; TRBD1 agrees at 9 bases. Germline CDR1 is MNHEY and CDR2 is SVGAGI. The CDR3 length is 15 residues. After removal of 5 bases from V and 2 bases from J, the junction contained 6 bases not matched to a gene. The CDR3 region is CASSTGTGPNYGYTF. Written as DNA, the CDR3 is TGTGCCAGCAGTACCGGGACAGGGCCGAACTATGGCTACACCTTC.

Ten or more counts support this clonotype. The rearrangement joins TRBV6-2 or TRBV6-3 to TRBJ1-5; 7 nucleotides match TRBD1. The CDR3 totals 19 residues. Germline V gene lookup returns CDR1 MNHEY and CDR2 SVGEGT. V was clipped by 4 bases and J by 4 bases; unmatched bases: 19. This CDR3 reads CASSSPYHTRQGGNQPQHF. The DNA of the CDR3 is TGTGCCAGCAGTTCTCCTTACCATACCAGACAGGGAGGAAATCAGCCCCAGCATTTT.